The text below deals with one T cell receptor beta chain. This CDR3 is built from 15 residues. Germline V CDR1 and CDR2: SGDLS, YYNGEE. The V end was cut by 0 bases, the J end by 8 bases, with 17 bases between. This sample is part of a study of blood T cell repertoires in COVID-19. Across the whole study: Whether acute or convalescent, the COVID-19 samples came from the United States, Italy and Spain. PBMCs, B-cell-depleted T cells, or T cells provided the cDNA or gDNA that made up the material.

Original processing methods: Reference gene primers were amplified, and this amplification served to estimate nucleated cell counts. Assay: immunoSEQ multiplex PCR; the TCRdb copy retains only in-frame clones and omits some. The V and J calls and the clone size are those of that table, but D and trimming were determined from the DNA. The sample lists fewer than 400,000 clones, about 88% seen once, with about 3% in the top ten. The receptor was derived from a human donor in a cohort sampled during active COVID-19. The chain links TRBV9 to TRBJ1-2; D is undetermined. The sample taken for sequencing was peripheral blood. The CDR3 nucleotides are TGTGCCAGCAGCGTAGGTGATGTCTCCCGGGGAGGCTACACCTTC. Its protein product is CASSVGDVSRGGYTF.